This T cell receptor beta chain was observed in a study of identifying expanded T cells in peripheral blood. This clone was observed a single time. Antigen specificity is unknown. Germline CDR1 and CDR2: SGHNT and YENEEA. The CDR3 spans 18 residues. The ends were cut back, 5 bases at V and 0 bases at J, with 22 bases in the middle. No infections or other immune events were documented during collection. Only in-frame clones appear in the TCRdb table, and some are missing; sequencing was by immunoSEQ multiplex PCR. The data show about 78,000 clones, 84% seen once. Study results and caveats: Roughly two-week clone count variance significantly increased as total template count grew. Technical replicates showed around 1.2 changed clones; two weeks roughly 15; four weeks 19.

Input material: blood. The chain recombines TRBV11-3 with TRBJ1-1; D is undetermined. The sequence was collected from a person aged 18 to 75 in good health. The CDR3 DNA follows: TGTGCCAGCAGCCCTGGGGTTCCGGGATCTCCCATGAACACTGAAGCTTTCTTT. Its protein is CASSPGVPGSPMNTEAFF.